What follows are 27 T cell receptor beta chains derived from one specimen sequenced in a study of early T cells in non-severe SARS-CoV-2 infection. MiXCR, applied by TCRdb to the 5' RACE reads, yields one record per CDR3 protein. The sample contains approximately 35,000 distinct CDR3 sequences, under 6% of which appear only once. Sequenced: whole blood. The receptors come from an adult who was a healthcare worker with PCR-confirmed SARS-CoV-2 infection or an uninfected control (not recorded which).

This clonotype was observed many times. The chain couples TRBV20-1 to TRBJ2-3; TRBD2 aligns across 7 bases. This CDR3 contains 14 residues. Germline V gene data show CDR1 as DFQATT and CDR2 as SNEGSKA (reference sequence). The ends lost 3 bases at V and 1 base at J; junction bases unmatched: 4. CDR3 coding DNA: TGCAGTGCTAGTTCGGGGGGAGGCACAGATACGCAGTATTTT. As protein: CSASSGGGTDTQYF.

This clonotype was counted ten times or more. This chain joins TRBV20-1 and TRBJ2-3, with D maybe TRBD1 (6 bases). Germline CDR1 and CDR2: DFQATT and SNEGSKA (reference sequence). The CDR3 spans 14 residues. Between the trimmed V and J ends, which lost 5 bases and 2 bases, there was a span of 14 bases. As DNA, the CDR3 is TGCAGTGCTGAGGACAGTACTTTCACAGATACGCAGTATTTT. Translation gives CSAEDSTFTDTQYF.

This clonotype was seen only a few times. The CDR3 nucleotides read TGCAGTGTTCAGGGGGGTGGCACAGATACGCAGTATTTT. This gives the protein CSVQGGGTDTQYF. The gene calls are TRBV20-1 and TRBJ2-3; perhaps TRBD1 as D (7 bases). V lost 7 bases, J lost 1 base, and 12 bases lay in between. This CDR3 contains 13 residues. Germline-derived CDR1 and CDR2 are DFQATT and SNEGSKA (reference sequence).

This clonotype was detected many times. The J gene is TRBJ2-7, the V gene TRBV5-4; possible D gene TRBD1, 5 bases. The germline CDR1 and CDR2 sequences are SGHNT and YYREEE (reference sequence). Trimming removed 2 bases from V and 6 bases from J, with 9 bases in between. This CDR3 is built from 12 residues. The CDR3 spells CASSFSRGEQYV. CDR3 coding DNA: TGTGCCAGCAGCTTCTCAAGGGGCGAGCAGTACGTC.

This clonotype appeared many times. The chain employs TRBV12-3 or TRBV12-4 and TRBJ2-5; D gene uncertain. The CDR3 has 16 amino acids. V was shortened by 2 bases and J by 4 bases, with 17 bases between the two germline ends. The CDR3 bases are TGTGCCAGCAGTTTATTGCCAGCCCAAATAGGAGAGACCCAGTACTTC. Translation: CASSLLPAQIGETQYF.

This clonotype qualifies as medium-sized. The V and J genes are TRBV28 and TRBJ2-7, with 8 bases aligning to TRBD2. Germline V gene data show CDR1 as MDHEN and CDR2 as SYDVKM. This CDR3 has 13 amino acids. Trimming cost V 6 bases and J 3 bases; bases outside gene matches: 4. Here the CDR3 reads CASSPGGLYEQYF. In DNA form, the CDR3 reads TGTGCCAGCAGCCCGGGGGGGCTCTACGAGCAGTACTTC.

This clonotype was counted at least ten times. This rearrangement joins TRBV20-1 to TRBJ1-2; 8 nucleotides align to TRBD1. Germline V gene lookup returns CDR1 DFQATT and CDR2 SNEGSKA (reference sequence). CDR3 length equals 15 residues. J was trimmed by 8 bases and V by 0 bases; bases with no gene match: 11. The CDR3 region has the DNA TGCAGTGCTAGAGACGAGACAGGGGAGTCGGTGGGCTACACCTTC. Its protein product is CSARDETGESVGYTF.

This clonotype appeared many times. CDR3 sequence reads: CASSGYPDEQFF. DNA of the CDR3: TGTGCCAGCAGCGGATACCCGGATGAGCAGTTCTTC. This chain links TRBV9 with TRBJ2-1, with unresolved D. The V end lost 3 bases, the J end lost 8 bases, and 9 bases lay between the germline ends. CDR1 SGDLS and CDR2 YYNGEE come from the germline V gene. The CDR3 runs to 12 residues.

At least ten counts were recorded for this clonotype. The V call is TRBV12-3 or TRBV12-4, the J call TRBJ2-1; 8 positions agree with TRBD2. The junction had 14 bases not matched to a gene; V was cut back by 6 bases and J by 1 base. The length of the CDR3 is 18 residues. DNA for the CDR3: TGTGCCAGCAGACCTAGCGGGTCACATAAAGGATCCTACAATGAGCAGTTCTTC. It codes for CASRPSGSHKGSYNEQFF.

Many counts were recorded for this clonotype. This rearrangement joins TRBV19 to TRBJ2-1, with D possibly being TRBD2 (6 bases). Trimming cost V 8 bases and J 3 bases, with 17 bases left between them. CDR1 and CDR2 (germline): LNHDA, SQIVND (reference sequence). The CDR3 covers 15 residues. The CDR3 DNA sequence: TGTGCCAGTGGTTCCGGGACTCCACTCTACAATGAGCAGTTCTTC. The encoded protein is CASGSGTPLYNEQFF. The whole variable domain, filled in from reference TRBV19 and TRBJ2-1, reads DGGITQSPKYLFRKEGQNVTLSCEQNLNHDAMYWYRQDPGQGLRLIYYSQIVNDFQKGDIAEGYSVSREKKESFPLTVTSAQKNPTAFYLCASGSGTPLYNEQFFGPGTRLTVL.

This clonotype was seen ten or more times. The chain has TRBV11-3 and TRBJ2-3, with TRBD1 matching 8 bases. CDR1 and CDR2 from the germline V gene are SGHNT and YENEEA. CDR3 length: 15 amino acids. Trimming at V came to 5 bases and at J to 3 bases, leaving 7 bases not matched to a gene. CDR3 coding DNA: TGTGCCAGCAGCACGCGACAGGGGTCTACAGATACGCAGTATTTT. Translating it yields CASSTRQGSTDTQYF.

This clonotype was seen many times. The chain is built from TRBV11-2 and TRBJ1-1, with 8 bases matching TRBD1. The V gene's germline CDR1 is SGHAT and CDR2 FQNNGV. The V gene end was trimmed by 8 bases and the J gene end by 3 bases; junction bases not matched to a gene: 5. CDR3 length: 13 residues. CDR3 protein: CASQQGGDTEAFF. CDR3 bases: TGTGCCAGCCAACAGGGGGGGGACACTGAAGCTTTCTTT.

In this sample, this clonotype turned up many times. The chain joins TRBV12-3 or TRBV12-4 to TRBJ2-3, with 10 bases fitting TRBD2. This CDR3 contains 17 residues. After removal of 5 bases from V and 0 bases from J, the junction contained 8 bases not matched to a gene. In nucleotides, the CDR3 is TGTGCCAGCAGTCAGGGGCAGGGACTAGCGAGCACAGATACGCAGTATTTT. Encoded protein: CASSQGQGLASTDTQYF.

J is TRBJ1-1 and V is TRBV12-3 or TRBV12-4; D not resolved. Trimming took off 1 base at V and 6 bases at J, with 15 bases between the two ends. The CDR3 has 15 residues. CDR3 DNA: TGTGCCAGCAGTTTAGAGATAGGCGCTGGTTCTGAAGCTTTCTTT. Translated, it gives CASSLEIGAGSEAFF.

Many counts were recorded for this clonotype. The chain combines TRBV12-3 or TRBV12-4 with TRBJ2-3; 8 bases fit TRBD1. Trimming cost V 6 bases and J 2 bases; bases outside gene matches: 4. This CDR3 is built from 14 residues. As DNA, the CDR3 is TGTGCCAGCAGACAGGGGGAGGCCACAGATACGCAGTATTTT. Residues: CASRQGEATDTQYF.

The chain links TRBV29-1 to TRBJ2-3; perhaps TRBD2 as D (5 bases). Germline assignment: CDR1 SQVTM and CDR2 ANQGSEA. The V and J ends lost 4 bases and 2 bases respectively, with 10 bases between them. The CDR3 sequence is 13 residues long. This CDR3 is CSVAASHTDTQYF. Written as DNA, the CDR3 is TGCAGCGTTGCAGCTAGCCACACAGATACGCAGTATTTT.

This clonotype was picked up many times. The J gene is TRBJ1-1, the V gene TRBV12-3 or TRBV12-4; D call uncertain. This CDR3 region has 15 residues. Trimming cost V 0 bases and J 5 bases, with 13 bases left between them. As DNA, the CDR3 is TGTGCCAGCAGTTTAGCGCCCGGAGAAGTGACTGAAGCTTTCTTT. Its translation: CASSLAPGEVTEAFF.

This clonotype was detected ten times or more. This sequence joins TRBV19 and TRBJ1-4; the match to TRBD1 covers 10 bases. Germline values: CDR1 LNHDA, CDR2 SQIVND (reference sequence). This CDR3 has 15 amino acids. The J segment lost 7 bases and the V segment lost 3 bases, leaving 5 bases of the junction unmatched. CDR3 amino acids: CASSIPTGGGEKLFF. CDR3 coding DNA: TGTGCCAGTAGTATCCCGACAGGGGGCGGTGAAAAACTGTTTTTT.

The J gene is TRBJ1-1, the V gene TRBV7-2; 7 nucleotides line up with TRBD1. Losses at the gene ends were 4 bases for V and 5 bases for J; bases not matched to a gene: 7. The length of the CDR3 is 14 residues. Germline-derived CDR1 and CDR2 are SGHTA and FQGNSA. CDR3 region: CASSSQGMGTEAFF. The CDR3 coding sequence is TGTGCCAGCAGCTCACAGGGGATGGGGACTGAAGCTTTCTTT.

This clonotype was found many times. The chain joins TRBV5-1 to TRBJ2-3; D call uncertain. Trimming took 7 bases from V and 3 from J, leaving 12 bases between them. Germline V gene lookup returns CDR1 SGHRS and CDR2 YFSETQ. The CDR3 runs to 13 residues. The CDR3: CASGDLRTDTQYF. As DNA, the CDR3 is TGCGCCAGCGGAGACCTTCGAACAGATACGCAGTATTTT. The whole variable domain, remainder taken from reference TRBV5-1 and TRBJ2-3, is KAGVTQTPRYLIKTRGQQVTLSCSPISGHRSVSWYQQTPGQGLQFLFEYFSETQRNKGNFPGRFSGRQFSNSRSEMNVSTLELGDSALYLCASGDLRTDTQYFGPGTRLTVL.

This clonotype came up many times. The rearrangement uses TRBV7-2 and TRBJ1-3; no clear D gene. This CDR3 contains 17 residues. Germline V gene data show CDR1 as SGHTA and CDR2 as FQGNSA. Deletions cut 1 base from V and 0 bases from J, with 13 bases between. The DNA of the CDR3 is TGTGCCAGCAGCTTAGTTTACTCACGCTTCTCTGGAAACACCATATATTTT. Its protein product is CASSLVYSRFSGNTIYF.

This clonotype has a handful of counts. The chain couples TRBV3-1 to TRBJ2-3; 12 bases line up with TRBD2. Losses at the gene ends were 5 bases for V and 7 bases for J; bases not matched to a gene: 7. The germline gives CDR1 LGHDT, CDR2 YNNKEL (reference sequence). The CDR3 has 15 residues. The CDR3 here is CASSSGLAGSYTQYF. In DNA, the CDR3 is TGTGCCAGCAGCTCCGGACTAGCGGGATCCTATACGCAGTATTTT.

This clonotype came up many times. CDR3 region: CASSPRTGGAFSSGANVLTF. DNA of the CDR3: TGTGCCAGCAGTCCCCGGACAGGGGGGGCTTTTAGCTCTGGGGCCAACGTCCTGACTTTC. This chain joins TRBV6-6 and TRBJ2-6, with 10 nucleotides matching TRBD1. CDR1 is MNHNY and CDR2 is SVGAGI in the germline V gene (reference sequence). The CDR3 has 20 amino acids. Trimming removed 5 bases from V and 0 bases from J; junction bases left unmatched: 13.

This clonotype occurred many times. V and J are TRBV19 and TRBJ1-2, with 10 positions matching TRBD1. V was clipped by 7 bases and J by 1 base; unmatched bases: 6. CDR1 and CDR2 from the germline V gene are LNHDA and SQIVND (reference sequence). CDR3 length equals 15 residues. CDR3 DNA: TGTGCCAGTACCGCCGGGACAGGGGATAACTATGGCTACACCTTC. Residues: CASTAGTGDNYGYTF.

This clonotype was detected many times. This chain connects TRBV4-2 to TRBJ2-1; D may match TRBD1 or TRBD2 (5 bases each). The CDR3 sequence is 15 residues long. Deletions cut 2 bases from V and 9 bases from J, with 17 bases between. Germline CDR1 LGHNA, CDR2 YNFKEQ. The CDR3 spells CASSQISERGVEQFF. CDR3 DNA sequence: TGTGCCAGCAGCCAAATTAGCGAGAGAGGGGTTGAGCAGTTCTTC.

The chain recombines TRBV6-5 with TRBJ2-1, with D possibly matching TRBD2 (6 bases). The CDR3 extends over 12 amino acids. From germline, CDR1 is MNHEY and CDR2 SVGAGI. V was shortened by 2 bases and J by 9 bases, with 8 bases between the two germline ends. CDR3 sequence: CASSYVGGEQFF. The CDR3 coding sequence is TGTGCCAGCAGTTACGTGGGAGGTGAGCAGTTCTTC.

This clonotype has a handful of counts. This chain joins TRBV10-3 and TRBJ2-3; D call uncertain. Germline V gene data show CDR1 as ENHRY and CDR2 as SYGVKD. The CDR3 contains 15 residues. V was trimmed by 0 bases and J by 1 base, leaving 8 bases between them. CDR3 region: CAISESPGGTDTQYF. CDR3 bases: TGTGCCATCAGTGAGTCACCGGGCGGCACAGATACGCAGTATTTT.